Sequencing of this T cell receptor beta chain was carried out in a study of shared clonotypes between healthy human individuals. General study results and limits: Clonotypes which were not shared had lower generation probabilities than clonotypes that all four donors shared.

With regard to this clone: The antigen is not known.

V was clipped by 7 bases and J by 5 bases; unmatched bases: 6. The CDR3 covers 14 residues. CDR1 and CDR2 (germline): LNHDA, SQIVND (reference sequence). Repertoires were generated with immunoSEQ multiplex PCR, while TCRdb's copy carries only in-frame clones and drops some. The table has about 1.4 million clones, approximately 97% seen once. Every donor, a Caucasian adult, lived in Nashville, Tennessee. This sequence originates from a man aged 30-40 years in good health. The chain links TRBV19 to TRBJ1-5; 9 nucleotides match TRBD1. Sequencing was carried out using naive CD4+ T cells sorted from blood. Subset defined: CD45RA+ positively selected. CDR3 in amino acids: CASKPGQGYQPQHF. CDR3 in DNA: TGTGCCAGTAAACCGGGACAGGGTTATCAGCCCCAGCATTTT.